Below, 8 T cell receptor beta chains from the same sample are listed, as sequenced in a study of blood T cell repertoires in COVID-19. TCRdb's copy holds only in-frame clones and misses some; the assay was immunoSEQ multiplex PCR. The repertoire holds under 150,000 clones, with 77% as singletons. Source material: peripheral blood. The receptors originated from a woman in her forties or fifties with active or convalescent COVID-19.

The J gene is TRBJ2-5, the V gene TRBV11-2, with 10 bases matching TRBD2. With 4 bases clipped from V and 0 bases from J, the junction kept 2 bases outside the gene matches. This CDR3 is built from 15 residues. Germline CDR1 SGHAT, CDR2 FQNNGV. CDR3 loop: CASSWTSGDQETQYF. The CDR3 DNA is TGTGCCAGCAGCTGGACTAGCGGAGACCAAGAGACCCAGTACTTC.

V is TRBV7-9 and J is TRBJ2-7; D may be TRBD1 (6 bases). Germline V gene lookup returns CDR1 SEHNR and CDR2 FQNEAQ (reference sequence). The CDR3 sequence is 14 residues long. Between the trimmed V and J ends, which lost 4 bases and 6 bases, there was a span of 16 bases. The CDR3 is CASSWQGRGSEQYF. Written as DNA, the CDR3 is TGTGCCAGCAGCTGGCAGGGAAGGGGGTCCGAGCAGTACTTC. Drawing the rest from reference TRBV7-9 and TRBJ2-7, the complete variable domain is DTGVSQNPRHKITKRGQNVTFRCDPISEHNRLYWYRQTLGQGPEFLTYFQNEAQLEKSRLLSDRFSAERPKGSFSTLEIQRTEQGDSAMYLCASSWQGRGSEQYFGPGTRLTVT.

The chain has TRBV6-1 and TRBJ1-1; D is perhaps TRBD1 (6 bases). Trimming shortened V by 2 bases and J by 1 base, and 8 bases separated the two germline ends. This CDR3 is 14 amino acids long. Germline CDR1 MNHNS, CDR2 SASEGT. CDR3: CASSEWGQNTEAFF. As DNA, the CDR3 is TGTGCCAGCAGTGAATGGGGGCAGAACACTGAAGCTTTCTTT.

CDR3 bases: TGCAGCGTTGAAGTATTTCAGGGTGGCACTGAAGCTTTCTTT. It specifies CSVEVFQGGTEAFF. The rearrangement joins TRBV29-1 to TRBJ1-1; tentative D call: TRBD1 (5 bases). Germline assignment: CDR1 SQVTM and CDR2 ANQGSEA. Trimming removed 1 base at V and 4 bases at J, with 13 bases between. The CDR3 has 14 residues.

The chain employs TRBV19 and TRBJ1-5, with D uncertain. V lost 4 bases, J lost 9 bases, and 10 bases lay in between. The CDR3 is made up of 12 amino acids. In germline, CDR1 is LNHDA, CDR2 SQIVND (reference sequence). CDR3 loop: CASSNQFSPQHF. The CDR3 DNA is TGTGCCAGTAGTAACCAGTTCTCGCCCCAGCATTTT.

The chain recombines TRBV7-8 with TRBJ2-5, with 8 positions matching TRBD2. Trimming took 7 bases from V and 1 from J; bases not matched to a gene: 8. The germline V gene has CDR1 SGHVS and CDR2 FQNEAQ. The CDR3 sequence is 15 residues long. The CDR3 DNA is TGTGCCAGCAAGAAGCTAGCGGGCATCCAAGAGACCCAGTACTTC. This gives the protein CASKKLAGIQETQYF.

The chain recombines TRBV5-1 with TRBJ2-1; TRBD2 matches at 10 bases. This CDR3 comprises 16 residues. The V segment lost 4 bases and the J segment 6 bases; nucleotides outside the gene matches: 10. CDR1 SGHRS and CDR2 YFSETQ come from the germline V gene. The CDR3 is CASSPTAGGPSNEQFF. The CDR3 DNA reads TGCGCCAGCAGCCCGACAGCGGGGGGGCCTAGCAATGAGCAGTTCTTC.

This chain joins TRBV27 and TRBJ1-6, with TRBD1 matching 10 bases. J lost 10 bases, V lost 1 base, and 4 bases had no gene match. The CDR3 has 15 amino acids. Germline V gene data show CDR1 as MNHEY and CDR2 as SMNVEV (reference sequence). CDR3 sequence (DNA): TGTGCCAGCAGTTTATGGACAGGGGGTCCCTCACCCCTCCACTTT. It specifies CASSLWTGGPSPLHF.